The 25 T cell receptor beta chains given below trace back to one sample, sequenced in a study of quantifying T cell responses using KT2 cells. Study-wide background: TCR alpha and beta constant-region primers primed reverse transcription of RNA.

An oligo carrying a UMI was ligated to the cDNA 3' end. An equimolar mix of RC1.1 and RC1.2 primed the beta chain across TRBC1 and TRBC2. From the UMI-ligation and nested PCR reads, TCRdb called clonotypes with MiXCR, one entry per CDR3 protein. The profile shows tens of thousands of distinct CDR3 sequences, roughly 12% of them singletons. The sequenced sample consisted of PBMCs spiked with cells of the T cell clone KT2. These receptor sequences come from a human donor.

This clonotype showed up many times. The CDR3 coding sequence is TGTGCCAGCATAAGGGATTGGACCGACTCTGGAAACACCATATATTTT. It specifies CASIRDWTDSGNTIYF. V and J are TRBV7-9 and TRBJ1-3; D ambiguous. The CDR3 covers 16 residues. Germline CDR1 SEHNR, CDR2 FQNEAQ (reference sequence). Trimming shortened V by 7 bases and J by 0 bases, and 16 bases separated the two germline ends.

V and J are TRBV12-3 or TRBV12-4 and TRBJ2-7; 8 bases align to TRBD1. The CDR3 extends over 14 amino acids. V lost 1 base, J lost 8 bases, and 7 bases stayed unmatched. CDR3 sequence (DNA): TGTGCCAGCAGTTTAGTCGTGGACAGGGCTCAGCAGTACTTC. Translating it yields CASSLVVDRAQQYF.

A few counts support this clonotype. The chain carries TRBV10-3 and TRBJ2-1; 13 bases line up with TRBD2. From germline, CDR1 is ENHRY and CDR2 SYGVKD. V was pared by 10 bases and J by 7 bases, with 7 bases of the junction left unmatched. CDR3 length: 14 amino acids. The CDR3 sequence: CATGTSGVINEQFF. In nucleotides, the CDR3 is TGTGCCACCGGGACTAGCGGGGTCATAAATGAGCAGTTCTTC.

A few counts support this clonotype. The rearrangement uses TRBV20-1 and TRBJ2-7; a weak D match, TRBD1 (6 bases). The V end lost 6 bases, the J end lost 7 bases, and 19 bases lay between the germline ends. The CDR3 has 13 residues. CDR1 is DFQATT and CDR2 is SNEGSKA in the germline V gene (reference sequence). In DNA form, the CDR3 reads TGCAGTGCGGTTGAACAGGGTAAACGGGAGCAGTACTTC. The encoded protein is CSAVEQGKREQYF.

This clonotype was counted a few times. This chain links TRBV2 with TRBJ2-5, with TRBD2 as a possible D gene (6 bases). Germline V CDR1 and CDR2: SNHLY, FYNNEI. V was cut by 7 bases and J by 3 bases, with 12 bases left in between. The CDR3 totals 13 residues. CDR3: CASMRDTKETQYF. CDR3 bases: TGTGCCAGCATGCGGGATACTAAAGAGACCCAGTACTTC.

V and J are TRBV12-3 or TRBV12-4 and TRBJ2-1; TRBD2 matches at 11 bases. The CDR3 is 16 residues long. Unmatched junction bases numbered 7, after V lost 5 bases and J lost 4 bases. The DNA of the CDR3 is TGTGCCAGCAGTCCCCTAGCGGGAGGTATTTACAATGAGCAGTTCTTC. This encodes CASSPLAGGIYNEQFF.

This clonotype was counted at least ten times. The V gene is TRBV6-5, the J gene TRBJ1-6; tentatively, D is TRBD1 (6 bases). This CDR3 is built from 17 residues. CDR1 is MNHEY, CDR2 SVGAGI, per germline. V dropped 0 bases and J dropped 5 bases, with 14 bases sitting between them. The CDR3 region has the DNA TGTGCCAGCAGTTACTCGAGGGGAGGACAGAATAATTCACCCCTCCACTTT. Its protein product is CASSYSRGGQNNSPLHF.

Ten or more counts support this clonotype. The chain is built from TRBV5-5 and TRBJ1-1, with 11 positions matching TRBD1. The J segment lost 7 bases and the V segment lost 3 bases, leaving 11 bases of the junction unmatched. Germline CDR1 is SGHKS and CDR2 is YYEKEE (reference sequence). CDR3 length: 16 amino acids. CDR3 sequence (DNA): TGTGCCAGCAGCTCGATACCGGGACAGGGGGTGGATGAAGCTTTCTTT. This gives the protein CASSSIPGQGVDEAFF.

J is TRBJ2-3 and V is TRBV11-1, with 10 bases aligning to TRBD2. This CDR3 has 16 residues. The trim removed 1 base at V and 2 bases at J, leaving 3 bases unmatched. Germline V lookup: CDR1 SGHAT, CDR2 FQDESV (reference sequence). CDR3: CASSLGGTSATDTQYF. CDR3 bases: TGTGCCAGCAGCTTAGGTGGGACTAGCGCCACAGATACGCAGTATTTT.

There are a few counts of this clonotype. The chain combines TRBV6-2 or TRBV6-3 with TRBJ1-5, with D unclear. The V gene lost 2 bases and the J gene lost 2 bases, with 16 bases spanning the gap. The CDR3 loop spans 17 amino acids. Germline CDR1 is MNHEY and CDR2 is SVGEGT. CDR3 DNA: TGTGCCAGCAGTTACCACTCGGGAGGAGCCCGCAATCAGCCCCAGCATTTT. Protein sequence: CASSYHSGGARNQPQHF.

This clonotype was seen a few times. The rearrangement joins TRBV4-3 to TRBJ1-2; 10 positions agree with TRBD1. This CDR3 comprises 16 residues. V shed 4 bases, J shed 0 bases, and the junction held 5 bases outside the gene matches. Germline V CDR1 and CDR2: LGHNA, YSLEER. The CDR3 protein is CASSPGQGVANYGYTF. As DNA, the CDR3 is TGCGCCAGCAGCCCAGGACAGGGGGTGGCTAACTATGGCTACACCTTC.

In this sample, this clonotype turned up a few times. The chain combines TRBV7-8 with TRBJ2-7, with 7 bases that match TRBD2. Germline CDR1 SGHVS, CDR2 FQNEAQ. The CDR3 loop spans 15 amino acids. The V segment lost 1 base and the J segment 2 bases; nucleotides outside the gene matches: 5. In DNA, the CDR3 is TGTGCCAGCAGCTTAGAACTAGCGACACCCTACGAGCAGTACTTC. It is translated as CASSLELATPYEQYF.

A few counts support this clonotype. V is TRBV4-1 and J is TRBJ1-5, with D possibly TRBD1 on 6 matching bases. The germline V and J ends were trimmed by 0 bases and 7 bases, with 19 bases remaining between them. This CDR3 contains 17 residues. The germline V gene encodes CDR1 MGHRA and CDR2 YSYEKL. CDR3 residues: CASSQDPRVGGDQPQHF. The CDR3 DNA reads TGCGCCAGCAGCCAAGATCCAAGGGTAGGGGGGGACCAGCCCCAGCATTTT.

This clonotype showed up just a few times. This sequence joins TRBV4-1 and TRBJ2-1; TRBD2 agrees at 8 bases. V was clipped by 5 bases and J by 10 bases; unmatched bases: 10. The CDR3 loop spans 14 amino acids. The germline V gene encodes CDR1 MGHRA and CDR2 YSYEKL. The CDR3 DNA sequence: TGCGCCAGCAGCACCCTTCGGGGGGGCGGCGAGCAGTTCTTC. As protein: CASSTLRGGGEQFF.

This clonotype has only one observation. J is TRBJ2-7 and V is TRBV6-1, with 7 bases fitting TRBD1. The CDR3 is 14 residues long. Germline-derived CDR1 and CDR2 are MNHNS and SASEGT. V lost 5 bases, J lost 0 bases, and 4 bases stayed unmatched. The CDR3 DNA reads as TGTGCCAGCAGTATGGGACAGCCCTCCTACGAGCAGTACTTC. Translated, it gives CASSMGQPSYEQYF.

This clonotype was picked up a small number of times. The chain links TRBV11-2 to TRBJ1-1; D is unresolved. The CDR3 is made up of 12 amino acids. Per the germline V gene, CDR1 is SGHAT and CDR2 is FQNNGV. With 3 bases removed from V and 5 bases from J, the gap between germline ends came to 7 bases. The CDR3 is CASSFGMTEAFF. CDR3 sequence (DNA): TGTGCCAGCAGCTTTGGTATGACTGAAGCTTTCTTT.

This clonotype was counted many times. This CDR3 is CASSLSLGTNEKLFF. Written as DNA, the CDR3 is TGTGCCAGCAGTTTAAGTCTGGGGACTAATGAAAAACTGTTTTTT. The V call is TRBV12-3 or TRBV12-4, the J call TRBJ1-4; no clear D. Trimming pared 2 bases from V and 2 bases from J, leaving 9 bases between. The CDR3 is made up of 15 amino acids.

This clonotype was recorded many times. The V call is TRBV6-1, the J call TRBJ1-2; TRBD1 matches at 7 bases. After removal of 8 bases from V and 6 bases from J, the junction contained 9 bases not matched to a gene. CDR1 and CDR2 (germline): MNHNS, SASEGT. The CDR3 loop spans 13 amino acids. The CDR3: CASLERQGHGYTF. The CDR3 DNA reads TGTGCCAGCCTCGAGAGACAGGGTCATGGCTACACCTTC.

The chain carries TRBV7-9 and TRBJ2-3; the D gene is possibly TRBD1 (7 bases). Germline lookup yields CDR1 SEHNR and CDR2 FQNEAQ (reference sequence). This CDR3 contains 16 residues. V gave up 4 bases and J gave up 4 bases, with 18 bases separating them. The CDR3 nucleotides read TGTGCCAGCAGCTCAACCCGGACAGGAGGGGCAGATACGCAGTATTTT. Translation: CASSSTRTGGADTQYF.

This clonotype was counted at least ten times. The DNA of the CDR3 is TGTGCCAGCAGCTTAGGAGTTTCGGACTCCTACGAGCAGTACTTC. Its translation: CASSLGVSDSYEQYF. The chain recombines TRBV13 with TRBJ2-7; D is undetermined. The CDR3 is 15 amino acids. V lost 0 bases and J 0 bases, leaving 9 bases between the germline ends. CDR1 is PRHDT and CDR2 is FYEKMQ in the germline V gene (reference sequence).

The V gene is TRBV12-3 or TRBV12-4, the J gene TRBJ1-3; D is unresolved. The CDR3 consists of 15 residues. V was shortened by 5 bases and J by 4 bases, with 15 bases between the two germline ends. The CDR3 here is CASSPPLRGGNTIYF. For the CDR3, the DNA is TGTGCCAGCAGTCCACCTCTACGGGGAGGAAACACCATATATTTT.

This clonotype was observed at least ten times. The chain carries TRBV24-1 and TRBJ1-6; D is unclear. The CDR3 runs to 11 residues. The germline V gene encodes CDR1 KGHDR and CDR2 SFDVKD. Trimming left V 2 bases short and J 10 bases short, with 2 bases between. This CDR3 reads CATSDYSPLHF. CDR3 coding DNA: TGTGCCACCAGTGATTACTCACCCCTCCACTTT.

The CDR3 sequence: CASSPTLQRGRDTQYF. For the CDR3, the DNA is TGTGCCAGCAGCCCCACCCTTCAACGGGGGCGGGATACGCAGTATTTT. The chain uses TRBV4-2 and TRBJ2-3, with D possibly called TRBD1 or TRBD2 (6 bases each). Germline V gene sequence: CDR1 LGHNA, CDR2 YNFKEQ. V was pared by 4 bases and J by 6 bases, with 20 bases between. The CDR3 length is 16 residues.

This clonotype was seen repeatedly, ten times or more. V and J are TRBV29-1 and TRBJ1-2, with D unresolved. The CDR3 consists of 14 residues. Germline CDR1 is SQVTM and CDR2 is ANQGSEA. The V and J ends lost 5 bases and 4 bases respectively, with 17 bases between them. CDR3 in amino acids: CSVQSPGWAYGYTF. The CDR3 DNA is TGCAGCGTTCAAAGCCCAGGTTGGGCCTATGGCTACACCTTC.

V and J are TRBV18 and TRBJ2-3, with D possibly TRBD2 on 5 matching bases. This CDR3 has 13 residues. V was cut by 5 bases and J by 5 bases, with 11 bases left in between. Germline CDR1 is KGHSH and CDR2 is LQKENI. CDR3 residues: CASSVGAGDTQYF. CDR3 sequence (DNA): TGTGCCAGCTCAGTGGGAGCTGGAGATACGCAGTATTTT.